The present T cell receptor beta chain was sequenced within a study of T cells after yellow fever vaccination. For the study at large: Low-cell-number fractions were prepared with SMART-Seq v4 Ultra Low Input. Study observations and caveats: Most clones from primary vaccination were detected again post-booster (roughly 96% CD4, around 88% CD8).

TCRdb reprocessed the 5' RACE reads with MiXCR, giving one entry per CDR3 protein. This table holds about 300,000 distinct CDR3 sequences, 7.5% to 9.5% found once. As regards this clonotype: Its antigen is unknown.

The source material was CD4+ T cells sorted from PBMCs, sampled 5 days after the yellow fever booster vaccination. The sequence was obtained from a man aged 18 to 29 who received the YFV17D yellow fever vaccine.

The CDR3 coding sequence is TGTGCCAGCAGCGTAGTAACAGGGAGCACTGAAGCTTTCTTT. The encoded protein is CASSVVTGSTEAFF. V usage is TRBV9 and J usage is TRBJ1-1; possibly TRBD1 for D (6 bases). Germline V gene data show CDR1 as SGDLS and CDR2 as YYNGEE. The CDR3 has 14 residues. Trimming removed 0 bases from V and 4 bases from J, with 10 bases in between.